This TCR beta chain is drawn from a study of CD8 T cells in Susac syndrome. The CDR3 has 15 residues. Germline V lookup: CDR1 LGHDT, CDR2 YNNKEL (reference sequence). Deletions cut 1 base from V and 2 bases from J, with 11 bases between. RNA in amounts of roughly 0.5 to 1 ug was reverse transcribed with random hexamers. Via MiXCR, TCRdb re-called the immunoSEQ multiplex PCR reads, giving one row per CDR3 protein. The repertoire holds 200,000 to 300,000 distinct CDR3 sequences, with roughly 95% as singletons. V is TRBV3-1 and J is TRBJ1-2, with D possibly matching TRBD1 (5 bases). This TCR came from a human donor with multiple sclerosis. The source material was CD4+ T cells from PBMCs. This CDR3 is CASSQAGGHNYGYTF. CDR3 nucleotides: TGTGCCAGCAGCCAAGCGGGGGGTCACAACTATGGCTACACCTTC.